The clone carrying this TCR beta chain has a count of ten or more. This entry is derived from a study of low-dose radiotherapy and immunotherapy resistance in tumors. Amplification of TCRs used a constant-region primer and V-primer adapter for approximately 19 PCR cycles. TCRdb re-analysed the reads in MiXCR, keeping a single row per CDR3 protein. The sample lists tens of thousands of distinct CDR3 sequences; 12% were seen once. Time point reported: before trial treatment. Losses at the gene ends were 6 bases for V and 7 bases for J; bases not matched to a gene: 3. Germline V gene sequence: CDR1 DFQATT, CDR2 SNEGSKA (reference sequence). CDR3 length: 11 amino acids.

The rearrangement uses TRBV20-1 and TRBJ2-5; 9 nucleotides line up with TRBD1. This TCR was sampled from a female donor with ovarian cancer. The specimen comprised PBMCs, sampled before treatment. The CDR3 sequence: CSAGTGPTQYF. CDR3 bases: TGCAGTGCGGGGACAGGGCCGACCCAGTACTTC.